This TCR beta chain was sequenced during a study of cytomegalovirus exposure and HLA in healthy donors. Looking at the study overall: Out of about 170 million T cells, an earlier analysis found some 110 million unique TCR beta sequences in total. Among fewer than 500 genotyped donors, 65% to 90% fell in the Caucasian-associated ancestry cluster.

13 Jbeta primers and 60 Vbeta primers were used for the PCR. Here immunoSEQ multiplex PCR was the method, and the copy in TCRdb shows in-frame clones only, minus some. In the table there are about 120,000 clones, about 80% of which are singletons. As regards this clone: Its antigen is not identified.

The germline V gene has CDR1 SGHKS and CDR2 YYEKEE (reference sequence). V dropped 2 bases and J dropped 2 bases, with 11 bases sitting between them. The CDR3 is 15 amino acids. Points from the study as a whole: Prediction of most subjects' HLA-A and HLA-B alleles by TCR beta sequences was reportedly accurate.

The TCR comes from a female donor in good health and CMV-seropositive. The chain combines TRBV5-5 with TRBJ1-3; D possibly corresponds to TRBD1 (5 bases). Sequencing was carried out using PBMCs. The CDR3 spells CASSLTGTAGNTIYF. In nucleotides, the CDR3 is TGTGCCAGCAGCTTAACAGGAACGGCTGGAAACACCATATATTTT.